These 26 T cell receptor beta chains were all obtained from the same sample, sequenced in a study of blood T cells in healthy people across ages (dated by TCRdb to between 2014 and 2016). Library prep was done by 5' RACE. TCRdb lists the instrument as Illumina HiSeq 2500. The second PCR ran for roughly 6 to 11 cycles and used a J-beta primer mix along with a sample-barcoded 5' primer. The raw public data were reprocessed by TCRdb itself: fastp quality trimming at Q25, MiXCR clonotype calling, in-frame beta chains only. Rows merge per CDR3 protein into single entries with the most common DNA and genes. The sample table records about 1.6 million distinct CDR3 sequences; around 36% of these occur just once. Of the sample, about 11% falls within the top ten clones. The sequencing input was blood. These TCRs come from a woman younger than 45 in good health.

The rearrangement links TRBV4-1 to TRBJ1-1; a possible D gene is TRBD1 (6 bases). The V end was cut by 0 bases, the J end by 7 bases, with 18 bases between. From germline, CDR1 is MGHRA and CDR2 YSYEKL. The CDR3 has 16 residues. The chain's CDR3 is CASSQEGGQHIIEAFF. The DNA of the CDR3 is TGCGCCAGCAGCCAAGAAGGGGGGCAGCACATTATTGAAGCTTTCTTT.

The J gene is TRBJ2-5, the V gene TRBV7-9, with 11 bases aligning to TRBD2. This CDR3 region has 16 residues. Looked up from germline, CDR1 is SEHNR and CDR2 is FQNEAQ (reference sequence). With 2 bases clipped from V and 9 bases from J, the junction kept 11 bases outside the gene matches. The CDR3 sequence: CASSLFGTSGDEAQYF. DNA for the CDR3: TGTGCCAGCAGCTTATTCGGGACTAGCGGTGATGAGGCCCAGTACTTC.

In this sample, this clonotype turned up a few times. The chain employs TRBV29-1 and TRBJ1-2; D gene ambiguous. In germline, CDR1 is SQVTM, CDR2 ANQGSEA. The ends were cut back, 4 bases at V and 4 bases at J, with 13 bases in the middle. This CDR3 spans 13 amino acids. CDR3 sequence reads: CSVARAAPYGYTF. Written as DNA, the CDR3 is TGCAGCGTTGCCCGGGCCGCTCCCTATGGCTACACCTTC.

The rearrangement joins TRBV7-9 to TRBJ2-5, with D tentatively TRBD2 (6 bases). The CDR3 runs 14 residues. V shed 3 bases and J shed 0 bases, with 8 bases lying between them. The germline gives CDR1 SEHNR, CDR2 FQNEAQ (reference sequence). CDR3: CASSFLAYQETQYF. For the CDR3, the DNA is TGTGCCAGCAGCTTTCTAGCGTACCAAGAGACCCAGTACTTC.

This clonotype has only a few counts. The chain couples TRBV7-9 to TRBJ1-2, with D maybe TRBD1 (6 bases). Germline CDR1 and CDR2: SEHNR and FQNEAQ (reference sequence). V lost 5 bases and J lost 6, with 13 bases in between. The CDR3 sequence is 13 residues long. For the CDR3, the DNA is TGTGCCAGCAGCCTCAGGGGATGGGATGGCTACACCTTC. This codes for CASSLRGWDGYTF.

This clonotype was counted a few times. This chain connects TRBV4-1 to TRBJ2-3, with D perhaps matching TRBD1 (5 bases). Germline CDR1 is MGHRA and CDR2 is YSYEKL. CDR3 length: 15 amino acids. V shed 1 base and J shed 2 bases, with 10 bases lying between them. This chain's CDR3 is CASSQGDSFTDTQYF. The CDR3 DNA sequence: TGCGCCAGCAGCCAAGGCGACAGTTTCACAGATACGCAGTATTTT.

This clonotype turned up a few times. This sequence joins TRBV7-9 and TRBJ1-2, with TRBD1 identical over 9 bases. Germline V gene data show CDR1 as SEHNR and CDR2 as FQNEAQ (reference sequence). J was trimmed by 3 bases and V by 2 bases; bases with no gene match: 4. This CDR3 region has 15 residues. The CDR3 DNA sequence: TGTGCCAGCAGCTTACGGACAGGGGAGGACTATGGCTACACCTTC. It is translated as CASSLRTGEDYGYTF.

A few counts support this clonotype. The genes are TRBV11-2 and TRBJ2-5, with 10 nucleotides matching TRBD2. J was trimmed by 2 bases and V by 1 base; bases with no gene match: 4. The CDR3 is 16 amino acids. Germline V gene data show CDR1 as SGHAT and CDR2 as FQNNGV. The CDR3 DNA sequence: TGTGCCAGCAGCTTAGTAGGACTAGCGGAACAAGAGACCCAGTACTTC. Translation gives CASSLVGLAEQETQYF.

The chain combines TRBV4-2 with TRBJ2-6; either TRBD1 or TRBD2 may supply D (6 bases each). Trimming shortened V by 0 bases and J by 2 bases, and 11 bases separated the two germline ends. Looked up from germline, CDR1 is LGHNA and CDR2 is YNFKEQ. This CDR3 comprises 17 residues. The CDR3 here is CASSQELGGAGANVLTF. CDR3 DNA sequence: TGTGCCAGCAGCCAAGAATTGGGGGGCGCTGGGGCCAACGTCCTGACTTTC.

The table lists this clonotype with a few counts. The gene calls are TRBV6-6 and TRBJ2-2; D is uncertain. The V gene's germline CDR1 is MNHNY and CDR2 SVGAGI (reference sequence). This CDR3 contains 15 residues. Trimming took off 0 bases at V and 2 bases at J, with 7 bases between the two ends. The CDR3, as DNA: TGTGCCAGCAGTTACTCGAGTCTAAACACCGGGGAGCTGTTTTTT. Translation: CASSYSSLNTGELFF.

The table lists this clonotype with a few counts. This chain connects TRBV5-1 to TRBJ2-3; a weak D match, TRBD2 (6 bases). V gave up 1 base and J gave up 0 bases, with 9 bases separating them. This CDR3 contains 15 residues. Germline values: CDR1 SGHRS, CDR2 YFSETQ. CDR3 protein: CASSLLGTSTDTQYF. The CDR3 DNA follows: TGCGCCAGCAGCTTGCTTGGGACTAGCACAGATACGCAGTATTTT.

The chain employs TRBV6-1 and TRBJ1-2, with D unclear. The CDR3 spans 16 residues. CDR1 is MNHNS and CDR2 is SASEGT in the germline V gene. Trimming shortened V by 4 bases and J by 5 bases, and 20 bases separated the two germline ends. DNA of the CDR3: TGTGCCAGCAGTGGATATAGGCAATCTGGAACATATGGCTACACCTTC. Translated, it gives CASSGYRQSGTYGYTF.

This clonotype was found a few times. Its ends do not fully match the called genes, so a read error is possible. The V gene is TRBV12-3 or TRBV12-4, the J gene TRBJ2-6, with 8 bases lining up with TRBD1. This CDR3 region has 16 residues. The CDR3: CASSIGQGTGANVRTF. The CDR3 DNA is TGTGCCAGCAGTATCGGACAGGGTACAGGGGCCAACGTCCGGACTTTC.

The V call is TRBV19, the J call TRBJ1-5; D is possibly TRBD1 (6 bases). The CDR3 loop spans 13 amino acids. In germline, CDR1 is LNHDA, CDR2 SQIVND (reference sequence). Between the trimmed V and J ends, which lost 7 bases and 5 bases, there was a span of 12 bases. The CDR3 DNA reads as TGTGCCAGTATGGCCAGGGGCTATCAGCCCCAGCATTTT. Protein product: CASMARGYQPQHF. The entire variable domain, with the rest obtained from reference TRBV19 and TRBJ1-5, is as follows: DGGITQSPKYLFRKEGQNVTLSCEQNLNHDAMYWYRQDPGQGLRLIYYSQIVNDFQKGDIAEGYSVSREKKESFPLTVTSAQKNPTAFYLCASMARGYQPQHFGDGTRLSIL.

This clonotype turned up a few times. The gene calls are TRBV6-1 and TRBJ2-7, with D possibly TRBD1 on 5 matching bases. This CDR3 has 15 residues. Germline V gene lookup returns CDR1 MNHNS and CDR2 SASEGT. The V end lost 2 bases, the J end lost 2 bases, and 13 bases lay between the germline ends. The CDR3 sequence: CASSEFSQGAYEQYF. As DNA, the CDR3 is TGTGCCAGCAGTGAATTCAGCCAAGGGGCCTACGAGCAGTACTTC.

Ten or more counts support this clonotype. The rearrangement joins TRBV7-9 to TRBJ2-5; TRBD2 might be the D (6 bases). Deletions cut 0 bases from V and 2 bases from J, with 10 bases between. Germline V gives CDR1 SEHNR, CDR2 FQNEAQ (reference sequence). This CDR3 is built from 15 residues. The CDR3 loop reads CASSLAGGGQETQYF. As DNA, the CDR3 is TGTGCCAGCAGCTTAGCTGGGGGAGGACAAGAGACCCAGTACTTC.

A few counts support this clonotype. The rearrangement uses TRBV7-2 and TRBJ2-1; D gene uncertain. The V gene's germline CDR1 is SGHTA and CDR2 FQGNSA. V shed 6 bases and J shed 6 bases, with 15 bases lying between them. The CDR3 has 14 amino acids. CDR3 region: CASRPPGVSNEQFF. In nucleotides, the CDR3 is TGTGCCAGCAGGCCTCCCGGTGTATCCAATGAGCAGTTCTTC. The whole variable domain, remainder taken from reference TRBV7-2 and TRBJ2-1, is GAGVSQSPSNKVTEKGKDVELRCDPISGHTALYWYRQSLGQGLEFLIYFQGNSAPDKSGLPSDRFSAERTGGSVSTLTIQRTQQEDSAVYLCASRPPGVSNEQFFGPGTRLTVL.

This chain joins TRBV6-2 or TRBV6-3 and TRBJ2-7, with D tentatively TRBD1 (5 bases). The CDR3 totals 18 residues. Germline CDR1 MNHEY, CDR2 SVGEGT. Trimming took 2 bases from V and 2 from J, leaving 22 bases between them. This CDR3 reads CASSYVGPLFFEAYEQYF. For the CDR3, the DNA is TGTGCCAGCAGTTACGTGGGGCCCCTCTTTTTTGAGGCCTACGAGCAGTACTTC.

This clonotype was counted between two and nine times. The genes are TRBV2 and TRBJ1-2, with D maybe TRBD1 (5 bases). V lost 5 bases to trimming and J lost 4 bases, with 14 bases between them. This CDR3 has 14 residues. Per the germline V gene, CDR1 is SNHLY and CDR2 is FYNNEI. CDR3 coding DNA: TGTGCCAGCAGTCGGGACTCTGTAAGCTATGGCTACACCTTC. This translates into CASSRDSVSYGYTF. The full variable domain, with the rest looked up from reference TRBV2 and TRBJ1-2, is EPEVTQTPSHQVTQMGQEVILRCVPISNHLYFYWYRQILGQKVEFLVSFYNNEISEKSEIFDDQFSVERPDGSNFTLKIRSTKLEDSAMYFCASSRDSVSYGYTFGSGTRLTVV.

The rearrangement links TRBV20-1 to TRBJ1-5; 9 bases align to TRBD1. Unmatched junction bases numbered 5, after V lost 4 bases and J lost 1 base. This CDR3 spans 15 amino acids. Germline V gene data show CDR1 as DFQATT and CDR2 as SNEGSKA (reference sequence). Written as DNA, the CDR3 is TGCAGTGCTATTTCGGACAGGGGAAGCAATCAGCCCCAGCATTTT. Translating gives CSAISDRGSNQPQHF.

This clonotype was detected only a few times. One end of the junction does not line up with germline, which may come from a read error. In DNA, the CDR3 is TGTGCCAGCAGTGTTGACAACTATGGCTACATCTTC. As protein: CASSVDNYGYIF. The chain links TRBV25-1 to TRBJ1-2, with no clear D. The length of the CDR3 is 12 residues. Germline assignment: CDR1 MGHDK and CDR2 SYGVNS.

The count of this clonotype is one. The V call is TRBV9, the J call TRBJ1-1; D is unresolved. This CDR3 contains 15 residues. Trimming took 4 bases from V and 0 from J, leaving 13 bases between them. Germline CDR1 reads SGDLS; CDR2 reads YYNGEE. CDR3 loop: CASSTSGLMNTEAFF. The CDR3 nucleotides are TGTGCCAGCAGCACCTCTGGACTCATGAACACTGAAGCTTTCTTT.

Comments on this clonotype: A much larger clone lies a single base off, so this may be a read error. The chain joins TRBV6-6 to TRBJ1-1; TRBD1 matches 9 bases. J was trimmed by 3 bases and V by 6 bases; bases with no gene match: 5. The germline CDR1 and CDR2 sequences are MNHNY and SVGAGI (reference sequence). The CDR3 consists of 14 residues. In DNA, the CDR3 is TGTGCCAGCAGATTACAGGGGGCGGACACTGAAGCTTTCTTT. This encodes CASRLQGADTEAFF.

The chain has TRBV5-1 and TRBJ2-5, with a possible D match to TRBD1 (6 bases). Trimming left V 1 base short and J 5 bases short, with 12 bases between. This CDR3 region has 14 residues. Germline CDR1 SGHRS, CDR2 YFSETQ. The chain's CDR3 is CASSLTGMGETQYF. CDR3 DNA: TGCGCCAGCAGCTTGACAGGGATGGGGGAGACCCAGTACTTC.

The V and J genes are TRBV6-5 and TRBJ1-1; D is uncertain. The CDR3 sequence is 15 residues long. The ends were cut back, 6 bases at V and 1 base at J, with 15 bases in the middle. In germline, CDR1 is MNHEY, CDR2 SVGAGI. CDR3 in DNA: TGTGCCAGCAGGCCCTTGGCCGGTAAGAACACTGAAGCTTTCTTT. It is translated as CASRPLAGKNTEAFF.

There are a few counts of this clonotype. The chain couples TRBV7-7 to TRBJ2-1; the match to TRBD1 covers 7 bases. Germline trimming cut 5 bases from V and 8 bases from J; bases unmatched to any gene: 6. Looked up from germline, CDR1 is SSHAT and CDR2 is FNYEAQ (reference sequence). The CDR3 runs to 13 residues. CDR3 sequence reads: CASSQGVLDEQFF. The CDR3 DNA is TGTGCCAGCAGCCAGGGGGTTCTGGATGAGCAGTTCTTC.